Presented here are 29 T cell receptor beta chains from one specimen sequenced in a study of blood T cell dynamics during melanoma immunotherapy. Time point: week 3, after first cycle of checkpoint inhibitor. TCRdb's copy holds only in-frame clones and misses some; the assay was immunoSEQ multiplex PCR. The sample shows about 8,800 clones, roughly 87% of them seen only once. This specimen was blood, taken from a patient treated with checkpoint blockade. These TCRs come from a human donor with melanoma.

The chain is built from TRBV15 and TRBJ1-1, with D perhaps matching TRBD1 (5 bases). The germline V gene encodes CDR1 LNHNV and CDR2 YYDKDF (reference sequence). This CDR3 has 15 amino acids. The ends were cut back, 0 bases at V and 5 bases at J, with 13 bases in the middle. CDR3 loop: CATSRDPGGWTEAFF. The CDR3 region has the DNA TGTGCCACCAGCAGAGATCCTGGGGGGTGGACTGAAGCTTTCTTT.

The chain couples TRBV6-4 to TRBJ1-2, with 8 nucleotides matching TRBD1. Trimming at V came to 4 bases and at J to 8 bases, leaving 9 bases not matched to a gene. Germline CDR1 is MRHNA and CDR2 is SNTAGT. The CDR3 contains 14 residues. The CDR3: CASSAQGQAGGYTF. The CDR3 DNA sequence: TGTGCCAGCAGTGCCCAGGGACAGGCTGGCGGCTACACCTTC.

The chain uses TRBV27 and TRBJ1-2, with D tentatively TRBD1 (6 bases). V was shortened by 0 bases and J by 7 bases, with 18 bases between the two germline ends. Germline V CDR1 and CDR2: MNHEY, SMNVEV (reference sequence). CDR3 length equals 16 residues. The CDR3 spells CASSLSMGTITSGYTF. Written as DNA, the CDR3 is TGTGCCAGCAGTTTATCGATGGGGACAATAACGAGTGGCTACACCTTC.

The V call is TRBV5-4, the J call TRBJ2-5; D is possibly TRBD2 (6 bases). The CDR3 length is 14 residues. CDR1 SGHNT and CDR2 YYREEE come from the germline V gene (reference sequence). V was clipped by 5 bases and J by 1 base, with 12 bases between them. CDR3 loop: CASRGTGTQETQYF. The CDR3 bases are TGTGCCAGCAGGGGGACTGGAACCCAAGAGACCCAGTACTTC.

CDR3 DNA: TGTGCCAGCAGTCCCCCCAACAGGGTGACCGGGGAGCTGTTTTTT. Its protein is CASSPPNRVTGELFF. The chain couples TRBV27 to TRBJ2-2; a possible D gene is TRBD1 (6 bases). The CDR3 length is 15 residues. V dropped 5 bases and J dropped 5 bases, with 15 bases sitting between them. Looked up from germline, CDR1 is MNHEY and CDR2 is SMNVEV (reference sequence).

The rearrangement links TRBV19 to TRBJ2-7; TRBD1 matches 10 bases. Germline V gene data show CDR1 as LNHDA and CDR2 as SQIVND (reference sequence). Trimming at V came to 8 bases and at J to 4 bases, leaving 11 bases not matched to a gene. The CDR3 length is 15 residues. The CDR3 sequence: CASGMTGGLKYEQYF. As DNA, the CDR3 is TGTGCCAGTGGGATGACAGGGGGCTTGAAGTACGAGCAGTACTTC.

Notes on this clone: One end of the junction does not line up with germline, which may come from a read error. The chain is built from TRBV7-2 and TRBJ1-1, with unresolved D. Germline-derived CDR1 and CDR2 are SGHTA and FQGNSA. CDR3 size: 14 residues. CDR3 sequence: CASSPRRLNTEVFF. The CDR3 nucleotides are TGTGCCAGCAGCCCGCGTCGGCTGAACACTGAAGTTTTCTTT.

The count of this clone is one. The chain couples TRBV11-2 to TRBJ2-7; 8 nucleotides match TRBD2. Germline assignment: CDR1 SGHAT and CDR2 FQNNGV. The trim removed 0 bases at V and 0 bases at J, leaving 1 base unmatched. The CDR3 is 15 amino acids. The CDR3 protein is CASSLELAGSYEQYF. The CDR3 DNA is TGTGCCAGCAGCTTAGAGCTAGCGGGCTCCTACGAGCAGTACTTC.

This chain connects TRBV2 to TRBJ1-2; 7 nucleotides agree with TRBD1. Germline values: CDR1 SNHLY, CDR2 FYNNEI. This CDR3 has 17 amino acids. J was trimmed by 3 bases and V by 8 bases; bases with no gene match: 18. CDR3 amino acids: CASSRGYNRGKDYGYTF. DNA of the CDR3: TGTGCCAGCTCCCGAGGATATAACAGGGGCAAAGACTATGGCTACACCTTC. The whole variable domain, filled in from reference TRBV2 and TRBJ1-2, reads EPEVTQTPSHQVTQMGQEVILRCVPISNHLYFYWYRQILGQKVEFLVSFYNNEISEKSEIFDDQFSVERPDGSNFTLKIRSTKLEDSAMYFCASSRGYNRGKDYGYTFGSGTRLTVV.

The V and J genes are TRBV27 and TRBJ2-1, with 7 bases fitting TRBD1. J lost 10 bases, V lost 4 bases, and 13 bases had no gene match. This CDR3 has 15 amino acids. The V gene's germline CDR1 is MNHEY and CDR2 SMNVEV (reference sequence). The CDR3 loop reads CASSSNTKGAREQFF. The DNA for the CDR3 is TGTGCCAGCAGTTCAAATACAAAGGGGGCGCGGGAGCAGTTCTTC.

This clone has more than one count but fewer than ten. The genes are TRBV7-2 and TRBJ2-6, with D perhaps matching TRBD2 (6 bases). With 3 bases removed from V and 0 bases from J, the gap between germline ends came to 12 bases. This CDR3 spans 17 amino acids. The germline V gene encodes CDR1 SGHTA and CDR2 FQGNSA. CDR3 in amino acids: CASSLAGPRSGANVLTF. The CDR3 DNA follows: TGTGCCAGCAGCTTGGCGGGACCCCGCTCTGGGGCCAACGTCCTGACTTTC.

Worth noting for this clone: Other nucleotide sequences from this sample produce the same CDR3. The chain has TRBV7-9 and TRBJ1-2, with a tentative D call TRBD1 (6 bases). Looked up from germline, CDR1 is SEHNR and CDR2 is FQNEAQ (reference sequence). The CDR3 consists of 15 residues. Trimming stripped 4 bases from V and 6 bases from J, with 18 bases between. The CDR3 DNA reads as TGTGCCAGCAGCTCCCAAAGGACAGCTAAACATGGCTACACCTTC. This sequence encodes CASSSQRTAKHGYTF. Full variable domain (missing parts from reference TRBV7-9 and TRBJ1-2): DTGVSQNPRHKITKRGQNVTFRCDPISEHNRLYWYRQTLGQGPEFLTYFQNEAQLEKSRLLSDRFSAERPKGSFSTLEIQRTEQGDSAMYLCASSSQRTAKHGYTFGSGTRLTVV.

This chain uses TRBV30 with TRBJ2-6; D unresolved. Germline values: CDR1 GTSNPN, CDR2 SVGIG (reference sequence). The CDR3 extends over 12 amino acids. As DNA, the CDR3 is TGTGCGAAAGAGGCTGGGGCCAACGTCCTGACTTTC. This codes for CAKEAGANVLTF.

The chain joins TRBV7-2 to TRBJ2-7, with D unclear. The germline V gene encodes CDR1 SGHTA and CDR2 FQGNSA. V was pared by 4 bases and J by 0 bases, with 13 bases between. The CDR3 extends over 15 amino acids. CDR3 in DNA: TGTGCCAGCAGCTCGACGAGACAAGACTCCTACGAGCAGTACTTC. As protein: CASSSTRQDSYEQYF.

This clone was seen a single time. The V gene is TRBV5-1, the J gene TRBJ2-3; 10 positions agree with TRBD1. This CDR3 comprises 14 residues. J lost 6 bases, V lost 0 bases, and 1 base had no gene match. CDR1 SGHRS and CDR2 YFSETQ come from the germline V gene. CDR3 loop: CASSLGTGGDTQYF. In DNA form, the CDR3 reads TGCGCCAGCAGCTTGGGGACAGGGGGGGATACGCAGTATTTT. Looking up the rest from reference TRBV5-1 and TRBJ2-3 gives the full variable domain: KAGVTQTPRYLIKTRGQQVTLSCSPISGHRSVSWYQQTPGQGLQFLFEYFSETQRNKGNFPGRFSGRQFSNSRSEMNVSTLELGDSALYLCASSLGTGGDTQYFGPGTRLTVL.

This clone was recorded only once. The chain has TRBV12-5 and TRBJ1-6, with a tentative D call TRBD1 (5 bases). Germline values: CDR1 LGHNT, CDR2 FRNRAP. The CDR3 spans 17 residues. Trimming stripped 7 bases from V and 3 bases from J, with 19 bases between. Here the CDR3 reads CASAPRGAGFYNSPLHF. The CDR3 nucleotides read TGTGCTAGTGCCCCCCGTGGGGCCGGCTTCTATAATTCACCCCTCCACTTT.

The chain uses TRBV30 and TRBJ1-1; no clear D. Germline V lookup: CDR1 GTSNPN, CDR2 SVGIG (reference sequence). V was pared by 1 base and J by 6 bases, with 15 bases between. The CDR3 loop spans 14 amino acids. The CDR3 DNA is TGTGCCTGGAGTGAGGACCTGCGGGTGGCTGAAGCTTTCTTT. Translation gives CAWSEDLRVAEAFF.

The chain couples TRBV5-6 to TRBJ1-5, with a possible D match to TRBD1 (5 bases). The CDR3 spans 16 residues. Germline lookup yields CDR1 SGHDT and CDR2 YYEEEE. V was cut by 4 bases and J by 2 bases, with 16 bases left in between. The CDR3 here is CASSRFQGTGNQPQHF. The CDR3 DNA reads TGTGCCAGCAGCCGATTCCAGGGAACGGGCAATCAGCCCCAGCATTTT.

The rearrangement links TRBV14 to TRBJ1-2; a possible D gene is TRBD1 (6 bases). Trimming left V 4 bases short and J 2 bases short, with 8 bases between. The CDR3 runs to 13 residues. Germline CDR1 SGHDN, CDR2 FVKESK. This chain's CDR3 is CASSPDRNYGYTF. The CDR3 DNA follows: TGTGCCAGCAGCCCCGACAGGAACTATGGCTACACCTTC.

The genes are TRBV5-6 and TRBJ1-1; the D is unclear. Germline V gene lookup returns CDR1 SGHDT and CDR2 YYEEEE. The CDR3 loop spans 11 amino acids. Trimming took 3 bases from V and 5 from J, leaving 5 bases between them. CDR3 nucleotide sequence: TGTGCCAGCAGCTCGCAAACTGAAGCTTTCTTT. Encoded protein: CASSSQTEAFF.

The chain links TRBV27 to TRBJ1-6; D is unresolved. Trimming removed 3 bases at V and 8 bases at J, with 26 bases between. Germline V lookup: CDR1 MNHEY, CDR2 SMNVEV (reference sequence). The CDR3 consists of 19 residues. DNA of the CDR3: TGTGCCAGCAGTTTGCACGTGGGAGAGCGGGATCTCGCTTATTCACCCCTCCACTTT. Its protein product is CASSLHVGERDLAYSPLHF.

This chain uses TRBV30 with TRBJ1-1, with unresolved D. The germline V gene has CDR1 GTSNPN and CDR2 SVGIG (reference sequence). Trimming took 2 bases from V and 6 from J, leaving 10 bases between them. This CDR3 region has 12 residues. CDR3 sequence: CAWSHLEAEAFF. In DNA, the CDR3 is TGTGCCTGGAGTCACTTAGAGGCTGAAGCTTTCTTT.

This chain connects TRBV9 to TRBJ2-7, with 8 bases lining up with TRBD1. Trimming at V came to 3 bases and at J to 8 bases, leaving 13 bases not matched to a gene. Germline V gives CDR1 SGDLS, CDR2 YYNGEE. The CDR3 extends over 15 amino acids. CDR3 nucleotides: TGTGCCAGCAGCGCGATGGGACAGGCCGGACGGAAGCAGTACTTC. As protein: CASSAMGQAGRKQYF. The full variable domain, with the rest looked up from reference TRBV9 and TRBJ2-7, is DSGVTQTPKHLITATGQRVTLRCSPRSGDLSVYWYQQSLDQGLQFLIQYYNGEERAKGNILERFSAQQFPDLHSELNLSSLELGDSALYFCASSAMGQAGRKQYFGPGTRLTVT.

The V call is TRBV6-6, the J call TRBJ2-1; possibly TRBD1 or TRBD2 for D (5 bases each). CDR1 and CDR2 from the germline V gene are MNHNY and SVGAGI (reference sequence). With 6 bases removed from V and 12 bases from J, the gap between germline ends came to 24 bases. This CDR3 is 15 amino acids long. The CDR3 sequence is CASSVRDASGGVQFF. The CDR3 nucleotides read TGTGCCAGCAGCGTCCGGGACGCCAGCGGAGGTGTGCAGTTCTTC.

This chain links TRBV2 with TRBJ1-2; 7 nucleotides match TRBD1. The CDR3 covers 13 residues. Germline CDR1 reads SNHLY; CDR2 reads FYNNEI. V shed 6 bases and J 6 bases; nucleotides not matched to a gene: 7. CDR3 DNA: TGTGCCAGCAGGGTACAGGGGTTCGATGGCTACACCTTC. It yields the protein CASRVQGFDGYTF.

J is TRBJ1-6 and V is TRBV5-4, with a tentative D call TRBD1 (5 bases). V lost 1 base to trimming and J lost 9 bases, with 8 bases between them. The CDR3 consists of 13 residues. CDR1 SGHNT and CDR2 YYREEE come from the germline V gene (reference sequence). This CDR3 is CASSLSGTSPLHF. The CDR3, as DNA: TGTGCCAGCAGCTTGTCGGGGACTTCACCCCTCCACTTT.

The chain has TRBV10-3 and TRBJ2-7; 10 nucleotides agree with TRBD1. The CDR3 spans 14 residues. V shed 10 bases and J 5 bases; nucleotides not matched to a gene: 11. Germline V gene sequence: CDR1 ENHRY, CDR2 SYGVKD. Here the CDR3 DNA reads TGTGCCAGCAGGGGGGGACAGGGGCTAGACGAGCAGTACTTC. Encoded protein: CASRGGQGLDEQYF.

The chain joins TRBV11-2 to TRBJ2-2, with no clear D. The CDR3 runs to 14 residues. CDR1 and CDR2 from the germline V gene are SGHAT and FQNNGV. V lost 7 bases and J 7 bases, leaving 16 bases between the germline ends. CDR3 sequence reads: CASTNQGWIGELFF. The CDR3 DNA sequence: TGTGCCAGCACTAATCAAGGCTGGATCGGGGAGCTGTTTTTT.

The V and J genes are TRBV6-5 and TRBJ1-1; D is possibly TRBD1 (6 bases). Germline V gives CDR1 MNHEY, CDR2 SVGAGI. Trimming took 0 bases from V and 3 from J, leaving 14 bases between them. CDR3 length: 16 residues. The CDR3, as DNA: TGTGCCAGCAGTTACTCGAGCGGGAGGGGGTACACTGAAGCTTTCTTT. It specifies CASSYSSGRGYTEAFF.